The clone carrying this T cell receptor (beta chain) was counted between two and nine times. Its cognate antigen is unknown. Per germline, CDR1 MGHRA and CDR2 YSYEKL. CDR3 length equals 22 residues. V gave up 0 bases and J gave up 0 bases, with 27 bases separating them. Profiled with immunoSEQ multiplex PCR; TCRdb holds only in-frame clones, not every one. Of roughly 500,000 clones in the sample, 89% were seen once. The data derive from a study of Ad26.COV2.S vaccination and SARS-CoV-2 variants. Looking at the study overall: In the study, Ad26.COV2.S was injected intramuscularly once, or twice 56 days apart.

Whole-study results and caveats: Analyses that measured TCR breadth and depth may have underestimated total T cell responses.

As to treatment: 15 to 20 received Ad26.COV2.S at low or high dose, single or two shots; roughly five received placebo; per-sample allocation not given. Specimen acquisition occurred on day 63 following the initial vaccine or placebo injection. The rearrangement links TRBV4-1 to TRBJ1-5; D is ambiguous. This sequence was found in a person between 18 and 65 years old who received the Ad26.COV2.S COVID-19 vaccine or a placebo. This specimen was peripheral blood, taken in a trial of Ad26.COV2.S vaccine versus placebo. The chain's CDR3 is CASSQEALRMAGDPYSNQPQHF. The CDR3 DNA sequence: TGCGCCAGCAGCCAAGAAGCCCTCCGAATGGCAGGTGATCCTTATAGCAATCAGCCCCAGCATTTT.